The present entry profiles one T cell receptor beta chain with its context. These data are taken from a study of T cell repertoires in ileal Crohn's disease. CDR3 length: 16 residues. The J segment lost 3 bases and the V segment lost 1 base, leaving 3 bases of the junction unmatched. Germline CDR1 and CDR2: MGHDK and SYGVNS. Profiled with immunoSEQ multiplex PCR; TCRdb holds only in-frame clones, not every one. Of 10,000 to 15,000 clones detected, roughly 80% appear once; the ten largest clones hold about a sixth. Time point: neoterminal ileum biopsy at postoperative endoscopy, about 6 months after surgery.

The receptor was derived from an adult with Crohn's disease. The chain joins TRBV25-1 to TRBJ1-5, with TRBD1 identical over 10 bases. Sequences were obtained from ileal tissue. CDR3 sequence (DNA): TGTGCCAGCAGTGAATCCGGGACAGGGGACAATCAGCCCCAGCATTTT. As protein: CASSESGTGDNQPQHF.